This T cell receptor beta chain was identified during a study of naive CD8 T cells in extremely preterm neonates. Study information: Reported adult age range differs: about 23-55 years versus about 18-50 years. Study-wide findings and caveats: Preterm neonates shared more CDR3 nucleotide sequences (approximately 2.5%) than older groups. The authors flagged variable productive template counts in preterm samples.

Germline CDR1 and CDR2: SGDLS and YYNGEE. Trimming stripped 2 bases from V and 1 base from J, with 10 bases between. CDR3 length: 15 residues. The count of this clone is one. The target antigen is unknown. The method was immunoSEQ multiplex PCR; TCRdb's version includes in-frame clones alone and lacks a portion of them. The sample has over 6,500 clones, 95% to 98% seen once; the top ten hold 0.31%. The receptor was derived from a human donor in good health. The sample taken for sequencing was naive CD8+ T cells from blood. The chain combines TRBV9 with TRBJ1-3; a possible D gene is TRBD1 (6 bases). The CDR3 reads CASSVSGASGNTIYF. The DNA for the CDR3 is TGTGCCAGCAGCGTGTCAGGGGCGTCTGGAAACACCATATATTTT.